Below, one TCR beta chain is given with its context. The data derive from a study of beta chain features in type 1 diabetes. The authors reverse transcribed all of the isolated RNA, so sequencing captured expressed TCRB transcripts. Profiled with immunoSEQ multiplex PCR; TCRdb holds only in-frame clones, not every one. Of 140,000 or so clones in the sample, about a tenth were seen once. Germline-derived CDR1 and CDR2 are SGHRS and YFSETQ. Unmatched junction bases numbered 11, after V lost 4 bases and J lost 7 bases. This CDR3 region has 14 residues. The sample was central memory CD4+ T cells from blood. This clonotype was obtained from a man aged 18 to 30 in good health. The chain carries TRBV5-1 and TRBJ2-7; the match to TRBD1 covers 7 bases. CDR3 region: CASSPGQVPGEQYF. CDR3 coding DNA: TGCGCCAGCAGCCCCGGACAGGTTCCAGGGGAGCAGTACTTC.